This entry lists 22 T cell receptor beta chains sequenced from one sample in a study of T cells in tumors after PD-1 blockade. TCRdb keeps only in-frame clones here, not all; method: immunoSEQ multiplex PCR. The table shows roughly 59,000 clones, with over 75% occurring only once. The specimen was PBMCs, collected before anti-PD-1 treatment. The source is a human donor with basal cell carcinoma.

This sequence joins TRBV5-6 and TRBJ1-6, with D possibly being TRBD1 (6 bases). In germline, CDR1 is SGHDT, CDR2 YYEEEE. With 3 bases removed from V and 8 bases from J, the gap between germline ends came to 15 bases. CDR3 length equals 15 residues. CDR3 loop: CASSWGAGQDSPLHF. The CDR3 nucleotides read TGTGCCAGCAGCTGGGGGGCAGGCCAAGATTCACCCCTCCACTTT.

The chain combines TRBV5-5 with TRBJ1-4; D is unresolved. The CDR3 has 13 residues. V gave up 3 bases and J gave up 0 bases, with 3 bases separating them. CDR1 is SGHKS and CDR2 is YYEKEE in the germline V gene (reference sequence). The CDR3 DNA reads TGTGCCAGCAGCTCCGCAACTAATGAAAAACTGTTTTTT. Residues: CASSSATNEKLFF.

The chain has TRBV29-1 and TRBJ2-3; D not certain. Per the germline V gene, CDR1 is SQVTM and CDR2 is ANQGSEA. This CDR3 has 10 residues. V was cut by 3 bases and J by 14 bases, with 12 bases left in between. The CDR3 protein is CSVEQTERYF. In DNA form, the CDR3 reads TGCAGCGTTGAGCAAACGGAAAGGTATTTT.

The CDR3 sequence: CASRPGQGGGYTF. CDR3 sequence (DNA): TGCGCCAGCCGCCCGGGACAGGGCGGCGGCTACACCTTC. The chain is built from TRBV5-1 and TRBJ1-2, with 9 bases identical to TRBD1. CDR1 is SGHRS and CDR2 is YFSETQ in the germline V gene. The CDR3 runs 13 residues. The ends lost 7 bases at V and 8 bases at J; junction bases unmatched: 9. Filled out from reference TRBV5-1 and TRBJ1-2, the complete variable domain reads KAGVTQTPRYLIKTRGQQVTLSCSPISGHRSVSWYQQTPGQGLQFLFEYFSETQRNKGNFPGRFSGRQFSNSRSEMNVSTLELGDSALYLCASRPGQGGGYTFGSGTRLTVV.

The chain combines TRBV14 with TRBJ1-1; possible D gene TRBD1, 5 bases. The V gene's germline CDR1 is SGHDN and CDR2 FVKESK. This CDR3 is 11 amino acids long. Deletions cut 5 bases from V and 6 bases from J, with 7 bases between. CDR3 sequence: CASSWGAEAFF. The CDR3 nucleotides are TGTGCCAGCAGCTGGGGGGCTGAAGCTTTCTTT. Drawing the rest from reference TRBV14 and TRBJ1-1, the complete variable domain is EAGVTQFPSHSVIEKGQTVTLRCDPISGHDNLYWYRRVMGKEIKFLLHFVKESKQDESGMPNNRFLAERTGGTYSTLKVQPAELEDSGVYFCASSWGAEAFFGQGTRLTVV.

The rearrangement uses TRBV5-1 and TRBJ2-2; D not resolved. Germline V lookup: CDR1 SGHRS, CDR2 YFSETQ. The CDR3 sequence is 16 residues long. Trimming shortened V by 0 bases and J by 3 bases, and 12 bases separated the two germline ends. CDR3 residues: CASSLARAVYTGELFF. The CDR3 region has the DNA TGCGCCAGCAGCTTGGCCCGGGCAGTATACACCGGGGAGCTGTTTTTT.

This clone was seen only a few times. This sequence joins TRBV10-1 and TRBJ2-2; 10 bases agree with TRBD2. Trimming took 6 bases from V and 5 from J; bases not matched to a gene: 9. Germline lookup yields CDR1 WNHNN and CDR2 SYGVQD (reference sequence). CDR3 length equals 16 residues. In DNA, the CDR3 is TGCGCCAGCAGGCGGGGAGCGGGGGGGCAGACCGGGGAGCTGTTTTTT. It specifies CASRRGAGGQTGELFF.

The gene calls are TRBV12-3 or TRBV12-4 and TRBJ1-6; D gene ambiguous. The V end lost 3 bases, the J end lost 11 bases, and 8 bases lay between the germline ends. This CDR3 has 12 amino acids. The CDR3 coding sequence is TGTGCCAGCAGTTTCACGGAGCCACCCCTCCACTTT. As protein: CASSFTEPPLHF.

Only a few counts were recorded for this clone. V usage is TRBV27 and J usage is TRBJ1-1; TRBD1 aligns across 8 bases. The J segment lost 5 bases and the V segment lost 7 bases, leaving 3 bases of the junction unmatched. CDR1 and CDR2 (germline): MNHEY, SMNVEV (reference sequence). The CDR3 is 12 residues long. CDR3 sequence: CASINRGTEAFF. The CDR3, as DNA: TGTGCCAGCATCAACAGGGGGACTGAAGCTTTCTTT.

The chain combines TRBV6-1 with TRBJ1-2; D not resolved. This CDR3 contains 12 residues. Germline CDR1 is MNHNS and CDR2 is SASEGT. V gave up 1 base and J gave up 7 bases, with 7 bases separating them. The CDR3 loop is CASSEVGAGYTF. The CDR3 nucleotides read TGTGCCAGCAGTGAAGTGGGCGCTGGCTACACCTTC.

The rearrangement uses TRBV2 and TRBJ2-5, with 8 nucleotides matching TRBD1. The junction had 13 bases not matched to a gene; V was cut back by 6 bases and J by 4 bases. The CDR3 is made up of 16 amino acids. The germline gives CDR1 SNHLY, CDR2 FYNNEI. The CDR3 spells CASSLLTGGLLETQYF. The CDR3 DNA reads as TGTGCCAGCAGCCTACTCACAGGGGGGCTTCTAGAGACCCAGTACTTC.

The V and J genes are TRBV4-1 and TRBJ2-6; D is ambiguous. Germline CDR1 and CDR2: MGHRA and YSYEKL. The V gene lost 1 base and the J gene lost 0 bases, with 10 bases spanning the gap. The CDR3 covers 17 residues. CDR3 nucleotide sequence: TGCGCCAGCAGCCAAGTTGGCCGCAGCTCTGGGGCCAACGTCCTGACTTTC. This sequence encodes CASSQVGRSSGANVLTF.

This clone showed up just a few times. The J gene is TRBJ2-7, the V gene TRBV11-3; D not certain. The CDR3 length is 15 residues. The germline V gene encodes CDR1 SGHNT and CDR2 YENEEA. With 0 bases removed from V and 2 bases from J, the gap between germline ends came to 11 bases. CDR3 protein: CASSLDPVRAYEQYF. In nucleotides, the CDR3 is TGTGCCAGCAGCTTAGATCCAGTGAGAGCCTACGAGCAGTACTTC.

The genes are TRBV5-6 and TRBJ2-6; a weak D match, TRBD2 (5 bases). This CDR3 is 17 amino acids long. V was trimmed by 2 bases and J by 2 bases, leaving 14 bases between them. Germline-derived CDR1 and CDR2 are SGHDT and YYEEEE. CDR3 protein: CASSFGSGEAGANVLTF. In nucleotides, the CDR3 is TGTGCCAGCAGCTTTGGGTCCGGGGAAGCTGGGGCCAACGTCCTGACTTTC. Full variable domain (remainder filled in from reference TRBV5-6 and TRBJ2-6): DAGVTQSPTHLIKTRGQQVTLRCSPKSGHDTVSWYQQALGQGPQFIFQYYEEEERQRGNFPDRFSGHQFPNYSSELNVNALLLGDSALYLCASSFGSGEAGANVLTFGAGSRLTVL.

The CDR3 loop reads CASSSDQTDTGELFF. CDR3 in DNA: TGTGCCAGCAGCAGTGACCAAACCGACACCGGGGAGCTGTTTTTT. This chain uses TRBV27 with TRBJ2-2; D uncertain. The CDR3 covers 15 residues. From germline, CDR1 is MNHEY and CDR2 SMNVEV (reference sequence). V lost 6 bases to trimming and J lost 3 bases, with 14 bases between them.

Concerning this clone itself: Relative to the germline gene, one junction end is altered; a read error may explain this. The rearrangement joins TRBV19 to TRBJ1-2; 7 bases map to TRBD1. Germline-derived CDR1 and CDR2 are LNHDA and SQIVND (reference sequence). This CDR3 contains 10 residues. In DNA form, the CDR3 reads TGTGCCAGTAGCCTACAGGGGCCCCATTTC. Encoded protein: CASSLQGPHF.

Written as DNA, the CDR3 is TGCGCCAGCAGCCTCGGAGGGGGGAATGATTCACCCCTCCACTTT. Translation: CASSLGGGNDSPLHF. J is TRBJ1-6 and V is TRBV4-1; possible D gene TRBD1, 6 bases. This CDR3 is 15 amino acids long. V was pared by 4 bases and J by 8 bases, with 15 bases between. Germline V lookup: CDR1 MGHRA, CDR2 YSYEKL.

This rearrangement joins TRBV27 to TRBJ2-2, with 9 bases that match TRBD1. The CDR3 extends over 15 amino acids. Germline V gives CDR1 MNHEY, CDR2 SMNVEV (reference sequence). The V and J ends lost 5 bases and 1 base, in that order; junction bases with no gene match: 2. The CDR3 is CASSRDRVNTGELFF. The CDR3 DNA sequence: TGTGCCAGCAGTCGGGACAGGGTGAACACCGGGGAGCTGTTTTTT.

The chain links TRBV6-5 to TRBJ1-5; D is undetermined. Trimming took off 6 bases at V and 0 bases at J, with 12 bases between the two ends. This CDR3 has 15 residues. Germline loops: CDR1 MNHEY, CDR2 SVGAGI. The DNA of the CDR3 is TGTGCCAGCAGACTGAGACACTATAGCAATCAGCCCCAGCATTTT. Its protein product is CASRLRHYSNQPQHF.

The J gene is TRBJ2-7, the V gene TRBV27; TRBD1 or TRBD2 may be the D gene (6 bases each). The germline V gene has CDR1 MNHEY and CDR2 SMNVEV (reference sequence). The CDR3 runs to 16 residues. Trimming shortened V by 2 bases and J by 2 bases, and 16 bases separated the two germline ends. The CDR3 DNA follows: TGTGCCAGCAGTTTAACGTACGGGGGCGTTACCTACGAGCAGTACTTC. This translates into CASSLTYGGVTYEQYF.

The chain is built from TRBV7-9 and TRBJ2-5, with D possibly being TRBD2 (6 bases). Germline CDR1 and CDR2: SEHNR and FQNEAQ (reference sequence). This CDR3 has 19 residues. Trimming took 1 base from V and 5 from J, leaving 26 bases between them. The CDR3 region is CASSLEGQVGTPLEETQYF. In DNA form, the CDR3 reads TGTGCCAGCAGCTTAGAGGGTCAGGTTGGGACTCCCCTCGAGGAGACCCAGTACTTC.

The chain combines TRBV6-6 with TRBJ1-1; D may be TRBD1 (5 bases). This CDR3 has 14 amino acids. With 6 bases removed from V and 0 bases from J, the gap between germline ends came to 11 bases. Germline-derived CDR1 and CDR2 are MNHNY and SVGAGI (reference sequence). CDR3 bases: TGTGCCAGCAGCAGGGAAGGCCTGAACACTGAAGCTTTCTTT. Translated, it gives CASSREGLNTEAFF.